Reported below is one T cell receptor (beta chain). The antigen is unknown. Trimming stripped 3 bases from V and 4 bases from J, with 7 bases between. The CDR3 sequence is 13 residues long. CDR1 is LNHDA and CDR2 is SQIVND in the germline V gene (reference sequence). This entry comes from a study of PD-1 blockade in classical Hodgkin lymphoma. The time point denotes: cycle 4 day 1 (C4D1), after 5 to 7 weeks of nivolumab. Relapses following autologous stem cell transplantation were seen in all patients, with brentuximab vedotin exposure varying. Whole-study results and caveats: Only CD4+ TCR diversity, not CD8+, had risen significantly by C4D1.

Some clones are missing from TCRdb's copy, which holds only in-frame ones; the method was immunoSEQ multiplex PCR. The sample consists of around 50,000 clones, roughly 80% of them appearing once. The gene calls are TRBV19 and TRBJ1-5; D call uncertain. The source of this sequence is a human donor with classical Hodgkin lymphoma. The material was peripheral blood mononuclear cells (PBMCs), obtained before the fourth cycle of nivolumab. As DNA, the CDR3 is TGTGCCAGTAGTATGGACCGGAATCAGCCCCAGCATTTT. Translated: CASSMDRNQPQHF. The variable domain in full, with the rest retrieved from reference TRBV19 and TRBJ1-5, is DGGITQSPKYLFRKEGQNVTLSCEQNLNHDAMYWYRQDPGQGLRLIYYSQIVNDFQKGDIAEGYSVSREKKESFPLTVTSAQKNPTAFYLCASSMDRNQPQHFGDGTRLSIL.